The present T cell receptor beta chain was sequenced within a study of T cells in Graves' hyperthyroidism and ophthalmopathy. Amplified regions were TCR beta CDR3 sequences from RNA transcripts. First-round RT-PCR targeting the TCR CDR3 was performed with the HTBI primer set. A single record per CDR3 protein comes from TCRdb applying MiXCR to the multiplex PCR reads. Here the sample spans a few hundred thousand distinct CDR3 sequences, 11% to 15% being singletons. The germline gives CDR1 MNHEY, CDR2 SMNVEV (reference sequence). Between the trimmed V and J ends, which lost 3 bases and 14 bases, there was a span of 11 bases. The CDR3 consists of 11 residues. Diagnoses rested on clinical symptoms, serum thyroxine and TRAb, thyroid ultrasound and orbital computed tomography. The PBMCs were sourced from fresh peripheral blood (about 10 ml). The study, taken as a whole, reports: Within blood appeared most thyroid clonotypes that had expanded above 0.001.

This clonotype was detected ten times or more. Its antigen is still unknown. The rearrangement uses TRBV27 and TRBJ2-1; maybe TRBD1 (6 bases). Sequencing was performed on blood. The source is a woman aged 25 to 45 with Graves' hyperthyroidism that later progressed to Graves' ophthalmopathy. The CDR3 is CASSFAGVEFF. For the CDR3, the DNA is TGTGCCAGCAGTTTTGCAGGGGTGGAGTTCTTC.